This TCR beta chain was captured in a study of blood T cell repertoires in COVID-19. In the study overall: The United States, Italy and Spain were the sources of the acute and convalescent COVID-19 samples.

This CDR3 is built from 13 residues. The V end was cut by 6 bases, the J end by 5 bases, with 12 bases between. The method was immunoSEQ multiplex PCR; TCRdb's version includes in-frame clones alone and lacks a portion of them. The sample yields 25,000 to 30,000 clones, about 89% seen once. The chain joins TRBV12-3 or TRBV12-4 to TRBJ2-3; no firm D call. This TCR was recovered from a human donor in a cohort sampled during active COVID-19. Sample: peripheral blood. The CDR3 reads CASSRLRQDTQYF. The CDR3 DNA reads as TGTGCCAGCAGCAGACTCCGTCAAGATACGCAGTATTTT.